This T cell receptor (beta chain) was sequenced in a study of regulatory T cells in long-lasting Graves disease. Whole-study findings and limits: Thyroid tissue was not studied; only peripheral blood was.

V was cut by 8 bases and J by 7 bases, with 17 bases left in between. This CDR3 has 13 amino acids. The TCR beta library used iRepertoire HTBI primers with Arm-PCR amplification of CDR3. TCRdb reprocessed the multiplex PCR reads via MiXCR and lists one record per CDR3 protein. The sample lists around 400,000 distinct CDR3 sequences; about 23% were seen once. This clonotype occurred many times. Its matching antigen is unknown. The time point is: persistent/refractory GD, antithyroid drugs over 5 years with positive TRAb. Isolated PBMC RNA provided the starting material for the TCR library. The receptor was isolated from a woman in her thirties or forties with Graves disease. Sequences were derived from peripheral blood mononuclear cells (PBMCs), sampled when the disease was refractory, from a patient treated with antithyroid drugs. This chain connects TRBV12-3 or TRBV12-4 to TRBJ1-2; D possibly corresponds to TRBD1 (6 bases). As DNA, the CDR3 is TGTGCCAGCGGGCGGACAGCGCCTTTTGGCTACACCTTC. It specifies CASGRTAPFGYTF.